This T cell receptor (beta chain) is drawn from a study of cytomegalovirus exposure and HLA in healthy donors. Remarks on this clone: Its antigen is currently unknown.

Study-wide findings and caveats: In terms of immune exposure information, only CMV serostatus was available.

PCR amplification relied on 60 Vbeta primers (plus 13 Jbeta primers). Clones were sequenced by immunoSEQ multiplex PCR, and TCRdb holds only the in-frame ones, with some missing. The table includes under 200,000 clones, about 75% detected once. The material sequenced was PBMCs. The TCR sequence derives from a male donor in good health and CMV-seronegative.

The CDR3 loop reads CASSLGSGLSYEQYF. The CDR3 coding sequence is TGCGCCAGCAGCTTGGGAAGCGGGCTCTCCTACGAGCAGTACTTC. The V call is TRBV5-1, the J call TRBJ2-7, with D perhaps matching TRBD2 (6 bases). The V end lost 0 bases, the J end lost 0 bases, and 10 bases lay between the germline ends. This CDR3 has 15 residues. The germline CDR1 and CDR2 sequences are SGHRS and YFSETQ.